These 32 T cell receptor beta chains originate from one sample sequenced in a study of blood T cell repertoires in COVID-19 (dated by TCRdb to the early 2020s). The library was generated by the immunoSEQ multiplex PCR assay. Drawn from immuneACCESS, this table holds only the in-frame rearrangements with V and J called that TCRdb kept. Clones are partly lost; checked studies trace under half to an unresolved V gene and leave the rest unexplained. The sample yields approximately 170,000 clones; approximately 86% were counted once. The ten largest account for around 8.4% of the sample. Sequencing input: peripheral blood. These receptors all stem from a woman of 80 years or more with COVID-19, enrolled during active disease.

The chain couples TRBV3-1 (or the pseudogene TRBV3-2) to TRBJ2-2; TRBD2 is a possible D gene (6 bases). The CDR3 extends over 14 amino acids. V gave up 1 base and J gave up 7 bases, with 10 bases separating them. Germline V gene data show CDR1 as LGHDT and CDR2 as YNNKEL (reference sequence). Here the CDR3 reads CASSQAGRDGELFF. Here the CDR3 DNA reads TGTGCCAGCAGCCAAGCAGGGCGGGACGGGGAGCTGTTTTTT.

The chain carries TRBV15 and TRBJ1-1; D is uncertain. CDR1 is LNHNV, CDR2 YYDKDF, per germline (reference sequence). The ends were cut back, 3 bases at V and 5 bases at J, with 10 bases in the middle. The CDR3 totals 13 residues. CDR3 sequence reads: CATSREGGTEAFF. The CDR3 DNA reads TGTGCCACCAGCAGGGAGGGAGGAACTGAAGCTTTCTTT.

Comments on this clone: The same CDR3 arises from other DNA sequences in this sample as well. The chain carries TRBV20-1 and TRBJ1-2; D uncertain. The V and J ends lost 2 bases and 3 bases respectively, with 4 bases between them. Per the germline V gene, CDR1 is DFQATT and CDR2 is SNEGSKA (reference sequence). This CDR3 is built from 11 residues. DNA of the CDR3: TGCAGTGCTAGACAGGACTATGGCTACACCTTC. Protein product: CSARQDYGYTF.

The chain has TRBV5-5 and TRBJ2-7; tentative D call: TRBD1 (6 bases). The CDR3 consists of 14 residues. Deletions cut 4 bases from V and 3 bases from J, with 14 bases between. The germline CDR1 and CDR2 sequences are SGHKS and YYEKEE (reference sequence). DNA for the CDR3: TGTGCCAGCAGCGGGCCCGGACAGAACTACGAGCAGTACTTC. Protein product: CASSGPGQNYEQYF.

The chain couples TRBV6-5 to TRBJ1-4; the match to TRBD1 covers 9 bases. The CDR3 is made up of 13 amino acids. Germline-derived CDR1 and CDR2 are MNHEY and SVGAGI. Trimming took 6 bases from V and 7 from J; bases not matched to a gene: 3. This CDR3 is CASRDRGGEKLFF. The CDR3 DNA reads TGTGCCAGCAGGGACAGGGGTGGTGAAAAACTGTTTTTT.

The rearrangement uses TRBV2 and TRBJ1-5; TRBD1 is a possible D gene (6 bases). V dropped 8 bases and J dropped 0 bases, with 8 bases sitting between them. Germline V CDR1 and CDR2: SNHLY, FYNNEI. There are 13 residues in the CDR3. CDR3 residues: CASRTDSNQPQHF. The CDR3 DNA follows: TGTGCCAGCCGGACAGATAGCAATCAGCCCCAGCATTTT.

The chain carries TRBV6-5 and TRBJ2-7; D may be TRBD2 (6 bases). Germline V lookup: CDR1 MNHEY, CDR2 SVGAGI. This CDR3 contains 13 residues. Trimming cost V 10 bases and J 7 bases, with 20 bases left between them. The CDR3 region is CANGTPPREEQYF. The CDR3, as DNA: TGTGCCAACGGGACTCCGCCCCGGGAAGAGCAGTACTTC.

This chain uses TRBV7-8 with TRBJ2-7; tentative D call: TRBD1 (5 bases). This CDR3 contains 16 residues. The germline V gene has CDR1 SGHVS and CDR2 FQNEAQ. V was pared by 1 base and J by 0 bases, with 13 bases between. The CDR3 sequence: CASSLGVTVGSYEQYF. DNA for the CDR3: TGTGCCAGCAGCTTAGGGGTGACAGTCGGCTCCTACGAGCAGTACTTC. The full variable domain, with the rest looked up from reference TRBV7-8 and TRBJ2-7, is GAGVSQSPRYKVAKRGQDVALRCDPISGHVSLFWYQQALGQGPEFLTYFQNEAQLDKSGLPSDRFFAERPEGSVSTLKIQRTQQEDSAVYLCASSLGVTVGSYEQYFGPGTRLTVT.

In this sample, this clone turned up a few times. This chain joins TRBV25-1 and TRBJ2-2, with 13 bases that match TRBD2. The CDR3 is made up of 17 amino acids. Germline trimming cut 7 bases from V and 3 bases from J; bases unmatched to any gene: 8. From germline, CDR1 is MGHDK and CDR2 SYGVNS. CDR3 bases: TGTGCCAGCAAACGGACTAGCGGGAGTGGGGACACCGGGGAGCTGTTTTTT. It encodes CASKRTSGSGDTGELFF. The full variable domain, completed using reference TRBV25-1 and TRBJ2-2, is EADIYQTPRYLVIGTGKKITLECSQTMGHDKMYWYQQDPGMELHLIHYSYGVNSTEKGDLSSESTVSRIRTEHFPLTLESARPSHTSQYLCASKRTSGSGDTGELFFGEGSRLTVL.

This chain joins TRBV7-9 and TRBJ1-1; D perhaps matches TRBD1 (6 bases). The CDR3 runs to 14 residues. The V gene's germline CDR1 is SEHNR and CDR2 FQNEAQ (reference sequence). Trimming stripped 5 bases from V and 0 bases from J, with 10 bases between. The CDR3 DNA reads as TGTGCCAGCAGCAAACAGGGAATGAACACTGAAGCTTTCTTT. This sequence encodes CASSKQGMNTEAFF.

The V call is TRBV5-5, the J call TRBJ2-7, with 7 bases matching TRBD1. With 4 bases clipped from V and 11 bases from J, the junction kept 18 bases outside the gene matches. Germline CDR1 is SGHKS and CDR2 is YYEKEE (reference sequence). The CDR3 extends over 15 amino acids. The CDR3 here is CASSGPGQSVLREYF. The CDR3 DNA reads TGTGCCAGCAGCGGGCCGGGACAGAGCGTTCTAAGGGAGTACTTC.

The CDR3, as DNA: TGTGCCAGCAGCCGCACACAATCAAACGAGCAGTACTTC. Residues: CASSRTQSNEQYF. The chain is built from TRBV7-2 and TRBJ2-7; D unclear. With 5 bases removed from V and 5 bases from J, the gap between germline ends came to 13 bases. Germline CDR1 reads SGHTA; CDR2 reads FQGNSA. The CDR3 covers 13 residues.

The chain employs TRBV5-1 and TRBJ2-5, with a tentative D call TRBD2 (5 bases). Germline CDR1 SGHRS, CDR2 YFSETQ. V lost 0 bases and J 1 base, leaving 13 bases between the germline ends. The CDR3 loop spans 16 amino acids. The DNA of the CDR3 is TGCGCCAGCAGCTTGGTACCAACCGGAGGCCAAGAGACCCAGTACTTC. This translates into CASSLVPTGGQETQYF.

CDR3 protein: CAISHQLLVNYGYTF. CDR3 nucleotide sequence: TGTGCCATCAGTCACCAGTTGCTTGTGAACTATGGCTACACCTTC. V is TRBV10-3 and J is TRBJ1-2; D gene unclear. Germline assignment: CDR1 ENHRY and CDR2 SYGVKD. Trimming left V 5 bases short and J 2 bases short, with 15 bases between. This CDR3 is 15 amino acids long.

The V gene is TRBV25-1, the J gene TRBJ2-2; 7 bases agree with TRBD2. The CDR3 loop spans 14 amino acids. Losses at the gene ends were 4 bases for V and 5 bases for J; bases not matched to a gene: 4. In germline, CDR1 is MGHDK, CDR2 SYGVNS. CDR3 sequence reads: CASSGWGGTGELFF. CDR3 nucleotides: TGTGCCAGCAGTGGATGGGGGGGAACCGGGGAGCTGTTTTTT.

This rearrangement joins TRBV25-1 to TRBJ1-5; D call uncertain. V lost 2 bases, J lost 7 bases, and 12 bases lay in between. Germline CDR1 reads MGHDK; CDR2 reads SYGVNS. The CDR3 is 14 amino acids. CDR3 loop: CASSEAGVRQPQHF. The CDR3 bases are TGTGCCAGCAGTGAAGCCGGGGTGAGGCAGCCCCAGCATTTT.

In the case of this clone: At one of its ends the junction is not consistent with the germline gene, which may arise from a read error. V usage is TRBV25-1 and J usage is TRBJ1-5; tentatively, D is TRBD1 (5 bases). The CDR3 loop spans 15 amino acids. The germline V gene encodes CDR1 MGHDK and CDR2 SYGVNS. The chain's CDR3 is CASRESGKPNQPQHF. The DNA of the CDR3 is TGTGCCAGCAGGGAATCAGGGAAGCCCAATCAGCCCCAGCATTTT.

This rearrangement joins TRBV5-1 to TRBJ2-1; 8 nucleotides match TRBD1. The V and J ends lost 3 bases and 3 bases, in that order; junction bases with no gene match: 5. The CDR3 spans 15 residues. Germline loops: CDR1 SGHRS, CDR2 YFSETQ. The CDR3 sequence: CASSWGTGDYNEQFF. In DNA form, the CDR3 reads TGCGCCAGCAGCTGGGGGACAGGAGACTACAATGAGCAGTTCTTC.

The chain employs TRBV5-1 and TRBJ1-3; perhaps TRBD1 as D (6 bases). Per germline, CDR1 SGHRS and CDR2 YFSETQ. The V gene lost 4 bases and the J gene lost 3 bases, with 17 bases spanning the gap. The CDR3 loop spans 16 amino acids. CDR3 bases: TGCGCCAGCAGCCCGGAGGTGGGGGCGATTGGAAACACCATATATTTT. It translates to CASSPEVGAIGNTIYF.

The table lists this clone with a count of one. The chain has TRBV2 and TRBJ1-1; D is uncertain. Between the trimmed V and J ends, which lost 2 bases and 2 bases, there was a span of 6 bases. The length of the CDR3 is 13 residues. Looked up from germline, CDR1 is SNHLY and CDR2 is FYNNEI. In DNA, the CDR3 is TGTGCCAGCAGTGAATCGGTAAACACTGAAGCTTTCTTT. Amino acid sequence: CASSESVNTEAFF.

V and J are TRBV28 and TRBJ1-4; D gene uncertain. There are 13 residues in the CDR3. In germline, CDR1 is MDHEN, CDR2 SYDVKM. With 4 bases removed from V and 5 bases from J, the gap between germline ends came to 8 bases. CDR3 nucleotide sequence: TGTGCCAGCAGTTCCCCAGTAAATGAAAAACTGTTTTTT. Its protein is CASSSPVNEKLFF.

V gene TRBV19 combines with J gene TRBJ1-1; TRBD1 is a possible D gene (6 bases). V gave up 1 base and J gave up 3 bases, with 12 bases separating them. There are 15 residues in the CDR3. Germline V gene lookup returns CDR1 LNHDA and CDR2 SQIVND (reference sequence). CDR3 region: CASSIGGQPYTEAFF. CDR3 coding DNA: TGTGCCAGTAGTATAGGGGGGCAGCCCTACACTGAAGCTTTCTTT.

The chain carries TRBV6-2 or TRBV6-3 and TRBJ1-5, with D maybe TRBD1 (6 bases). The germline gives CDR1 MNHEY, CDR2 SVGEGT. Trimming pared 0 bases from V and 6 bases from J, leaving 12 bases between. This CDR3 region has 15 residues. The CDR3 region has the DNA TGTGCCAGCAGTTACTCAGGCCAGGGGACTCAGCCCCAGCATTTT. Its protein is CASSYSGQGTQPQHF.

This clone was observed a handful of times. The V call is TRBV7-8, the J call TRBJ1-2, with D possibly TRBD1 on 5 matching bases. CDR3 length equals 14 residues. With 4 bases removed from V and 5 bases from J, the gap between germline ends came to 14 bases. Germline values: CDR1 SGHVS, CDR2 FQNEAQ. As DNA, the CDR3 is TGTGCCAGCAGCTGGGGGGGTAGAGGTTATGGCTACACCTTC. As protein: CASSWGGRGYGYTF.

This rearrangement joins TRBV19 to TRBJ1-4; no reliable D call. The CDR3 loop spans 13 amino acids. V lost 5 bases and J lost 7, with 11 bases in between. Germline V lookup: CDR1 LNHDA, CDR2 SQIVND (reference sequence). The CDR3 coding sequence is TGTGCCAGTAGTGGTAGTAGTGGTGAAAAACTGTTTTTT. Its protein product is CASSGSSGEKLFF.

The genes are TRBV25-1 and TRBJ2-6; 7 bases line up with TRBD1. The germline V gene encodes CDR1 MGHDK and CDR2 SYGVNS. V dropped 5 bases and J dropped 4; count of bases not matched to a gene: 8. The length of the CDR3 is 16 residues. The CDR3 here is CASSSYRGAGANVLTF. CDR3 DNA: TGTGCCAGCAGTTCTTACAGGGGTGCAGGGGCCAACGTCCTGACTTTC.

V and J are TRBV16 and TRBJ1-5, with D perhaps matching TRBD1 (5 bases). Germline CDR1 KGHSY, CDR2 FQNENV. Trimming pared 2 bases from V and 9 bases from J, leaving 17 bases between. This CDR3 comprises 15 residues. The CDR3 sequence: CASSQGGTIQLPQHF. CDR3 DNA sequence: TGTGCCAGCAGCCAAGGAGGGACGATCCAGTTGCCCCAGCATTTT. Together with reference TRBV16 and TRBJ1-5, the CDR3 gives the full variable domain: GEEVAQTPKHLVRGEGQKAKLYCAPIKGHSYVFWYQQVLKNEFKFLISFQNENVFDETGMPKERFSAKCLPNSPCSLEIQATKLEDSAVYFCASSQGGTIQLPQHFGDGTRLSIL.

This clone showed up just once. The chain combines TRBV3-1 (or the pseudogene TRBV3-2) with TRBJ1-2; possible D gene TRBD1, 6 bases. In germline, CDR1 is LGHDT, CDR2 YNNKEL (reference sequence). The CDR3 runs to 14 residues. With 0 bases removed from V and 4 bases from J, the gap between germline ends came to 9 bases. The CDR3 coding sequence is TGTGCCAGCAGCCAAGAATCAGGGGTCTATGGCTACACCTTC. This codes for CASSQESGVYGYTF.

The V and J genes are TRBV6-5 and TRBJ1-3, with 11 bases identical to TRBD1. J gave up 4 bases and V 6 bases, and 5 bases lay outside the gene matches. CDR3 size: 15 residues. From germline, CDR1 is MNHEY and CDR2 SVGAGI. CDR3 coding DNA: TGTGCCAGCAGGGACAGGGGGCTTTCGGGAAACACCATATATTTT. Translation gives CASRDRGLSGNTIYF.

The V and J genes are TRBV24-1 and TRBJ2-5; 8 bases match TRBD2. Germline V gene lookup returns CDR1 KGHDR and CDR2 SFDVKD. The CDR3 covers 14 residues. V trimming: 9 bases; J trimming: 5 bases; junction bases outside the gene matches: 10. The DNA for the CDR3 is TGTGCCACCGGAAATAGCGGGAAACAGGAGACCCAGTACTTC. It encodes CATGNSGKQETQYF.

The chain joins TRBV24-1 to TRBJ2-1; TRBD1 might be the D (6 bases). Trimming removed 4 bases at V and 4 bases at J, with 16 bases between. Germline assignment: CDR1 KGHDR and CDR2 SFDVKD. CDR3 length equals 16 residues. The CDR3 region has the DNA TGTGCCACCAGTGACCCGAACAGGGTAGGGTACAATGAGCAGTTCTTC. Its translation is CATSDPNRVGYNEQFF.

CDR3 loop: CATSRTGTPLAFSTDTQYF. In DNA, the CDR3 is TGTGCCACCAGCAGAACCGGGACTCCCCTTGCCTTTAGCACAGATACGCAGTATTTT. This rearrangement joins TRBV15 to TRBJ2-3; maybe TRBD2 (6 bases). The V gene lost 2 bases and the J gene lost 0 bases, with 21 bases spanning the gap. This CDR3 spans 19 amino acids. Germline V CDR1 and CDR2: LNHNV, YYDKDF (reference sequence).